These T cell receptor beta chains were read from a single sample in a study of cytomegalovirus exposure and HLA in healthy donors. Produced via immunoSEQ multiplex PCR; TCRdb's table is partial and in-frame only. In the table there are some 270,000 clones, roughly 80% of which are singletons. Sequencing was carried out using PBMCs. These receptor sequences come from a girl between 2 and 10 years old in good health and CMV-seronegative. Both conserved end residues are part of each CDR3. The D gene is left open where the match is weak. Clone size is stated in some rows and not others, as once, few, many or a class when expanded.

j_call clone_size d_call cdr3_length v_call cdr3_nt cdr3_aa
TRBJ2-3 - - 14 TRBV18 TGTGCCAGCTCACCAGCGGGGATCACAGATACGCAGTATTTT CASSPAGITDTQYF
TRBJ2-3 - - 15 TRBV4-1 TGCGCCAGCAGCCAAGACTTTACTCCGACAGATACGCAGTATTTT CASSQDFTPTDTQYF
TRBJ2-3 - TRBD2 15 TRBV27 TGTGCCAGCAGTTTATCGGCGGGGGGGCCTTATACGCAGTATTTT CASSLSAGGPYTQYF
TRBJ1-1 - TRBD1 17 TRBV27 TGTGCCAGCAGTTTATCTCCCCGGACAGGAACTAACACTGAAGCTTTCTTT CASSLSPRTGTNTEAFF
TRBJ1-4 - TRBD1 15 TRBV28 TGTGCCAGCAGTAACAACAGGGGGGCTAATGAAAAACTGTTTTTT CASSNNRGANEKLFF
TRBJ2-5 - TRBD2 16 TRBV7-6 TGTGCCAGCAGCCCGGGACTAGCGGGGAATCGGGAGACCCAGTACTTC CASSPGLAGNRETQYF
TRBJ2-1 - - 14 TRBV19 TGTGCCAGTAGTATACTAAGCTCCTACAATGAGCAGTTCTTC CASSILSSYNEQFF
TRBJ1-2 - - 13 TRBV19 TGTGCCAGTAGCCGGGATAATAACTATGGCTACACCTTC CASSRDNNYGYTF
TRBJ1-5 - TRBD1 14 TRBV5-6 TGTGCCAGCAGCTTGATGACAGGGAATCAGCCCCAGCATTTT CASSLMTGNQPQHF
TRBJ2-2 - TRBD2 16 TRBV10-3 TGTGCCATCAGAGTAGCGGGAGGGCCTAACACCGGGGAGCTGTTTTTT CAIRVAGGPNTGELFF
TRBJ2-3 - TRBD2 15 TRBV19 TGTGCCAGTAGTAATGTACTAGCGGGGGGAAATACGCAGTATTTT CASSNVLAGGNTQYF
TRBJ2-1 - TRBD2 17 TRBV29-1 TGCAGCGTTTCTGCGGAGACTAGCGGCCACTCCTACAATGAGCAGTTCTTC CSVSAETSGHSYNEQFF
TRBJ2-3 - TRBD1 15 TRBV10-2 TGCGCCAGCAGAGAAGACAGGGGCAGCACAGATACGCAGTATTTT CASREDRGSTDTQYF
TRBJ2-3 - TRBD2 15 TRBV6-6 TGTGCCAGCAGAATAACTAGCGGGAGGGTAGATACGCAGTATTTT CASRITSGRVDTQYF
TRBJ2-5 - - 15 TRBV6-6 TGTGCCAGCAGTTACAGAGTAGGGGTGCTGGAGACCCAGTACTTC CASSYRVGVLETQYF
TRBJ1-3 - - 16 TRBV18 TGTGCCAGCTCCACGGGAGGGACCGCCTCTGGAAACACCATATATTTT CASSTGGTASGNTIYF
TRBJ1-4 - - 14 TRBV30 TGTGCCTCCTCGGCGGGGGGGACTAATGAAAAACTGTTTTTT CASSAGGTNEKLFF
TRBJ2-1 - TRBD2 18 TRBV30 TGTGCCTGGAGAACACTAGCGGGAGGCCTTAGCTCCTACAATGAGCAGTTCTTC CAWRTLAGGLSSYNEQFF
TRBJ2-2 - - 15 TRBV9 TGTGCCAGCAGCGTAGGAGGGGGAGACACCGGGGAGCTGTTTTTT CASSVGGGDTGELFF
TRBJ2-3 - - 14 TRBV7-6 TGTGCCAGCGGCAGGCCCCCCGGCCGGGATACGCAGTATTTT CASGRPPGRDTQYF
TRBJ1-5 - - 18 TRBV19 TGTGCCAGTAGTTCGATACCATCGAGGAGGCTTAGCAATCAGCCCCAGCATTTT CASSSIPSRRLSNQPQHF
TRBJ2-1 - TRBD2 16 TRBV7-8 TGTGCCAGCAGCCCCCCGTCAGCGGGACCCTTTAGTGAGCAGTTCTTC CASSPPSAGPFSEQFF
TRBJ1-1 - TRBD1 13 TRBV19 TGTGCCAGTCGGACAGGGGTTAACAGTGAAGCTTTCTTT CASRTGVNSEAFF
TRBJ1-6 few TRBD1 14 TRBV30 TGTGCCTGGAGTCCTGGACAGGGTGATTCACCCCTCCACTTT CAWSPGQGDSPLHF
TRBJ1-2 - - 15 TRBV5-4 TGTGCCAGCAGCCCCGGGAGGGGAGGCAACTATGGCTACACCTTC CASSPGRGGNYGYTF
TRBJ2-5 - TRBD2 15 TRBV7-3 TGTGCCAGCAGCTTACCGGGGGGAACTCAAGAGACCCAGTACTTC CASSLPGGTQETQYF
TRBJ2-7 once TRBD2 14 TRBV4-2 TGTGCCAGCAGCCCGCCGGGACTAGACTACGAGCAGTACTTC CASSPPGLDYEQYF
TRBJ2-5 once - 15 TRBV7-3 TGTGCCAGCAGCTTATTGGCAGGGTCGAAAGAGACCCAGTACTTC CASSLLAGSKETQYF
TRBJ2-5 - - 13 TRBV2 TGTGCCAGCAGGCCGATACTGCAAGAGACCCAGTACTTC CASRPILQETQYF
TRBJ2-5 few TRBD1 12 TRBV30 TGTGCCTGGGGGGGACAGGGCGCGACCCAGTACTTC CAWGGQGATQYF
TRBJ2-3 - - 14 TRBV28 TGTGCCAGCAGCTACGGAGGACGCACAGATACGCAGTATTTT CASSYGGRTDTQYF
TRBJ2-1 once TRBD1 16 TRBV5-1 TGCGCCAGCAGCTTGAGGCGGACAGGGGGTAAGAATGAGCAGTTCTTC CASSLRRTGGKNEQFF
TRBJ1-2 - - 16 TRBV7-6 TGTGCCAGCAGCTCTTACCTCAGGGTTAGGAACTATGGCTACACCTTC CASSSYLRVRNYGYTF
TRBJ2-5 few TRBD2 19 TRBV7-8 TGTGCCAGCAGCTTAGCTTGGCTAGCGGGGGTCCCTCCTGGGGAGACCCAGTACTTC CASSLAWLAGVPPGETQYF
TRBJ2-1 - - 15 TRBV5-6 TGTGCCAGCAGCTTGGGACAGAAAATCCTCAATGAGCAGTTCTTC CASSLGQKILNEQFF
TRBJ1-5 - - 15 TRBV6-1 TGTGCCGCGACCCCAGAGCGCCTAGGAAGGCAGCCCCAGCATTTT CAATPERLGRQPQHF
TRBJ2-7 few TRBD2 14 TRBV19 TGTGCCAGTAGTGGACTAGCGGGAGGATACGAGCAGTACTTC CASSGLAGGYEQYF
TRBJ1-5 - - 16 TRBV28 TGTGCCAGCAGTTTCGGTGTGGCAGGGAGCAATCAGCCCCAGCATTTT CASSFGVAGSNQPQHF
TRBJ1-3 - - 16 TRBV28 TGTGCCAGCAGTTCAAGTAGCGGGAGCTCTGGAAACACCATATATTTT CASSSSSGSSGNTIYF
TRBJ1-5 once - 14 TRBV5-6 TGTGCCAGCAGCTTGGGGCGGCGCAATCAGCCCCAGCATTTT CASSLGRRNQPQHF
TRBJ2-7 - - 11 TRBV19 TGTGCCAGTAGGGTAGGGACACAGCAGTACTTC CASRVGTQQYF
TRBJ2-7 - - 16 TRBV10-3 TGTGCCATCAGTGAGTCGCCGGGACTTGAATCGTACGAGCAGTACTTC CAISESPGLESYEQYF
TRBJ2-5 - TRBD2 17 TRBV25-1 TGTGCCAGCAGTGAATATAGGCTAGCGGGAGAAGGGGAGACCCAGTACTTC CASSEYRLAGEGETQYF
TRBJ1-3 - TRBD1 17 TRBV5-6 TGTGCCTCCGCTAGTTATGGACAGGGGAACCCTGGAAACACCATATATTTT CASASYGQGNPGNTIYF
TRBJ1-2 - - 13 TRBV29-1 TGCAGCGCCGCCCTCGACTACTCCTATGGCTACACCTTC CSAALDYSYGYTF
TRBJ1-5 - - 15 TRBV18 TGTGCCAGCTCACCTGGGGCCCTGAGCAATCAGCCCCAGCATTTT CASSPGALSNQPQHF
TRBJ2-7 - - 15 TRBV6-5 TGTGCCAGCAGTTACTCACTCGGGGAGAGTTACGAGCAGTACTTC CASSYSLGESYEQYF
TRBJ2-1 - - 15 TRBV9 TGTGCCAGCAGCGTAGGGGGACTCCTCTACAATGAGCAGTTCTTC CASSVGGLLYNEQFF
TRBJ1-4 - - 12 TRBV10-3 TGTGCCATCAGGGCAGGTGACGAAAAACTGTTTTTT CAIRAGDEKLFF